These 5 T cell receptor beta chains were sequenced from one sample in a study of a mutant IDH1 vaccine in newly diagnosed glioma (dated by TCRdb to the early 2020s). Explained via the paper, the time point label denotes: week 23, last vaccination. Each vaccine dose was 300 ug of a 20-mer mutant IDH1 peptide in Montanide, given subcutaneously with topical imiquimod. Antigens for these TCRs are unknown. The protocol used for the library was the immunoSEQ multiplex PCR assay. The table was pulled from immuneACCESS by TCRdb, which kept in-frame rearrangements only. Such tables lose some clones; where checked, under half of the loss comes from unresolved V genes, and the rest has no known cause. The sample data list about 44,000 clones, and more than 85% of these were observed just once. The biggest ten clones account for 3.9% of the sample. Sample: PBMCs, taken from a glioma patient whose treatment included an IDH1 peptide vaccine. These receptors originate from a man aged 50 or older with glioma.

This clone has just a few counts. The gene calls are TRBV28 and TRBJ1-2; the match to TRBD1 covers 10 bases. Germline-derived CDR1 and CDR2 are MDHEN and SYDVKM. Trimming removed 5 bases from V and 5 bases from J; junction bases left unmatched: 5. This CDR3 has 14 residues. CDR3 in DNA: TGTGCCAGCAGTACGACAGGGGGCAATTATGGCTACACCTTC. It specifies CASSTTGGNYGYTF.

This sequence joins TRBV7-3 and TRBJ2-7; the D is unclear. The germline V and J ends were trimmed by 3 bases and 2 bases, with 8 bases remaining between them. The V gene's germline CDR1 is SGHTA and CDR2 FQGTGA. This CDR3 spans 13 amino acids. The CDR3 DNA reads TGTGCCAGCAGCTTTGGCAGCGCCTACGAGCAGTACTTC. Amino acids: CASSFGSAYEQYF.

This clone was counted only a few times. The chain has TRBV6-4 and TRBJ2-1, with 9 positions matching TRBD2. Trimming cost V 0 bases and J 4 bases; bases outside gene matches: 1. Germline CDR1 MRHNA, CDR2 SNTAGT. This CDR3 is built from 15 residues. The CDR3 DNA sequence: TGTGCCAGCAGTGACTCTAGCGGGAGTTACAATGAGCAGTTCTTC. Translated: CASSDSSGSYNEQFF.

The gene calls are TRBV18 and TRBJ1-2; tentatively, D is TRBD1 (6 bases). V was trimmed by 4 bases and J by 13 bases, leaving 22 bases between them. CDR1 is KGHSH, CDR2 LQKENI, per germline. The CDR3 sequence is 14 residues long. CDR3 region: CASSLDRGRRLVTF. The CDR3 DNA follows: TGTGCCAGCTCACTGGACAGAGGAAGAAGGCTAGTCACCTTC.

The chain couples TRBV27 to TRBJ1-5; D gene ambiguous. The length of the CDR3 is 13 residues. CDR1 and CDR2 (germline): MNHEY, SMNVEV (reference sequence). V lost 3 bases and J lost 5, with 8 bases in between. Written as DNA, the CDR3 is TGTGCCAGCAGTTTCACCAGCTATCAGCCCCAGCATTTT. It yields the protein CASSFTSYQPQHF.